This TCR beta chain was captured by sequencing in a study of CD8+ T cells in alopecia areata. Trimming stripped 6 bases from V and 3 bases from J, with 17 bases between. This CDR3 is 15 amino acids long. Germline loops: CDR1 LNHNV, CDR2 YYDKDF (reference sequence). The treatment is: oral pan-JAK inhibitor, 5-10 mg twice daily. Extracted RNA was reverse transcribed, and the resulting cDNA served as sequencing template. Profiling relied on immunoSEQ multiplex PCR, and the TCRdb table lists in-frame clones only, not all of them. The table shows some 180,000 clones, with 45% to 60% occurring only once. Sequenced material: CD8+ T cells sorted from blood, taken around week 52, from a patient treated with tofacitinib. The chain carries TRBV15 and TRBJ1-1, with D possibly matching TRBD1 (6 bases). The sequence derives from a human donor with alopecia areata. This chain's CDR3 is CATSPFSGVDTEAFF. CDR3 coding DNA: TGTGCCACCAGTCCGTTCTCAGGGGTCGACACTGAAGCTTTCTTT. Together with reference TRBV15 and TRBJ1-1, the CDR3 gives the full variable domain: DAMVIQNPRYQVTQFGKPVTLSCSQTLNHNVMYWYQQKSSQAPKLLFHYYDKDFNNEADTPDNFQSRRPNTSFCFLDIRSPGLGDTAMYLCATSPFSGVDTEAFFGQGTRLTVV.